These 19 T cell receptor beta chains were all obtained from the same sample, sequenced in a study of T cells in pancreatic ductal adenocarcinoma. Selected pancreatic ductal adenocarcinoma patients had undergone surgery without neoadjuvant therapy. TCRdb keeps only in-frame clones here, not all; method: immunoSEQ multiplex PCR. The repertoire includes approximately 19,000 clones, almost 90% of them detected once, and 0.75% to 0.95% sits in the top ten. Material for sequencing was PBMCs. These receptor sequences come from a human donor with pancreatic ductal adenocarcinoma.

The rearrangement links TRBV28 to TRBJ2-7; no definite D call. Trimming stripped 2 bases from V and 3 bases from J, with 5 bases between. The CDR3 spans 12 residues. Per the germline V gene, CDR1 is MDHEN and CDR2 is SYDVKM. For the CDR3, the DNA is TGTGCCAGCAGTTTAACATTCTACGAGCAGTACTTC. It is translated as CASSLTFYEQYF. The entire variable domain, with the rest obtained from reference TRBV28 and TRBJ2-7, is as follows: DVKVTQSSRYLVKRTGEKVFLECVQDMDHENMFWYRQDPGLGLRLIYFSYDVKMKEKGDIPEGYSVSREKKERFSLILESASTNQTSMYLCASSLTFYEQYFGPGTRLTVT.

J is TRBJ2-7 and V is TRBV28, with a weak D call TRBD2 (6 bases). V lost 3 bases and J lost 5, with 14 bases in between. Germline CDR1 reads MDHEN; CDR2 reads SYDVKM. The CDR3 spans 14 residues. CDR3 DNA sequence: TGTGCCAGCAGTTTGTACGGGACTCGTGACGAGCAGTACTTC. Protein product: CASSLYGTRDEQYF.

V usage is TRBV7-6 and J usage is TRBJ1-4; TRBD1 matches at 8 bases. The CDR3 has 16 residues. V dropped 3 bases and J dropped 3; count of bases not matched to a gene: 6. Germline V gene data show CDR1 as SGHVS and CDR2 as FNYEAQ. The CDR3 DNA follows: TGTGCCAGCAGCTTCCTAGGGACAGGCCCTAATGAAAAACTGTTTTTT. Amino acids: CASSFLGTGPNEKLFF.

The DNA of the CDR3 is TGTGCCAGCAGTACCCGCCGGGACAGATCTTCTGAAGCTTTCTTT. Its translation is CASSTRRDRSSEAFF. The chain combines TRBV6-6 with TRBJ1-1; TRBD1 aligns across 7 bases. The CDR3 sequence is 15 residues long. Per the germline V gene, CDR1 is MNHNY and CDR2 is SVGAGI (reference sequence). J gave up 6 bases and V 5 bases, and 12 bases lay outside the gene matches.

The chain employs TRBV14 and TRBJ2-7; D perhaps matches TRBD1 (5 bases). The length of the CDR3 is 15 residues. Germline values: CDR1 SGHDN, CDR2 FVKESK. The germline V and J ends were trimmed by 4 bases and 0 bases, with 13 bases remaining between them. This CDR3 reads CASSPGQAFSYEQYF. The CDR3 DNA is TGTGCCAGCAGCCCAGGGCAGGCCTTCTCCTACGAGCAGTACTTC.

The chain uses TRBV30 and TRBJ2-5; 8 positions agree with TRBD2. CDR3 length: 14 amino acids. V was clipped by 4 bases and J by 10 bases; unmatched bases: 14. Germline loops: CDR1 GTSNPN, CDR2 SVGIG (reference sequence). The CDR3 DNA reads TGTGCCTGGACCCTCATGAGCGGGGGATGGGACCAGTACTTC. This codes for CAWTLMSGGWDQYF. Full variable domain (missing parts from reference TRBV30 and TRBJ2-5): SQTIHQWPATLVQPVGSPLSLECTVEGTSNPNLYWYRQAAGRGLQLLFYSVGIGQISSEVPQNLSASRPQDRQFILSSKKLLLSDSGFYLCAWTLMSGGWDQYFGPGTRLLVL.

V usage is TRBV5-1 and J usage is TRBJ1-1; 8 bases line up with TRBD1. J lost 5 bases, V lost 2 bases, and 2 bases had no gene match. The germline gives CDR1 SGHRS, CDR2 YFSETQ. There are 13 residues in the CDR3. Here the CDR3 DNA reads TGCGCCAGCAGCTTAACAGGGGGTACTGAAGCTTTCTTT. Translated, it gives CASSLTGGTEAFF.

The chain combines TRBV6-4 with TRBJ1-2, with D possibly matching TRBD1 (5 bases). V was cut by 3 bases and J by 4 bases, with 18 bases left in between. The germline V gene has CDR1 MRHNA and CDR2 SNTAGT. The CDR3 runs 16 residues. CDR3 in amino acids: CASSEFGSGDFYGYTF. CDR3 DNA sequence: TGTGCCAGCAGTGAATTTGGCAGCGGGGACTTCTATGGCTACACCTTC.

The chain joins TRBV6-5 to TRBJ2-7; possibly TRBD1 for D (6 bases). Trimming removed 3 bases from V and 2 bases from J, with 14 bases in between. The CDR3 is 15 amino acids. Looked up from germline, CDR1 is MNHEY and CDR2 is SVGAGI. The CDR3 DNA reads TGTGCCAGCAGTTATTCAGGGGTGGGCGCCTACGAGCAGTACTTC. Amino acid sequence: CASSYSGVGAYEQYF.

V is TRBV5-8 and J is TRBJ2-1; unclear D gene. Per germline, CDR1 SGHTS and CDR2 YDEGEE. V lost 4 bases, J lost 7 bases, and 15 bases lay in between. This CDR3 comprises 14 residues. This chain's CDR3 is CASSPTRANNEQFF. The DNA for the CDR3 is TGTGCCAGCAGCCCGACCCGAGCGAATAATGAGCAGTTCTTC.

V and J are TRBV18 and TRBJ2-3; weak D call: TRBD2 (6 bases). V lost 3 bases and J 2 bases, leaving 9 bases between the germline ends. Germline CDR1 KGHSH, CDR2 LQKENI. The CDR3 extends over 14 amino acids. The CDR3 nucleotides are TGTGCCAGCTCACCGGGGGGAAACACAGATACGCAGTATTTT. Translation: CASSPGGNTDTQYF.

The rearrangement joins TRBV5-1 to TRBJ1-2, with 9 bases that match TRBD1. The CDR3 spans 14 residues. Trimming cost V 4 bases and J 2 bases; bases outside gene matches: 3. Germline V gene lookup returns CDR1 SGHRS and CDR2 YFSETQ. The CDR3 DNA sequence: TGCGCCAGCAGCCTGGGACAGGGCAACTATGGCTACACCTTC. Its translation is CASSLGQGNYGYTF.

The CDR3 nucleotides are TGTGCCAGCAGACACACAGGGGGAGAGACTGAAGCTTTCTTT. Amino acids: CASRHTGGETEAFF. This chain connects TRBV7-9 to TRBJ1-1; TRBD1 aligns across 8 bases. Germline trimming cut 6 bases from V and 5 bases from J; bases unmatched to any gene: 8. Germline V lookup: CDR1 SEHNR, CDR2 FQNEAQ (reference sequence). The CDR3 runs to 14 residues.

The chain is built from TRBV19 and TRBJ1-4; no firm D call. CDR1 LNHDA and CDR2 SQIVND come from the germline V gene (reference sequence). This CDR3 has 14 amino acids. V dropped 3 bases and J dropped 5 bases, with 10 bases sitting between them. CDR3 nucleotides: TGTGCCAGTAGTATTGGGCAGAAGAATGAAAAACTGTTTTTT. It translates to CASSIGQKNEKLFF.

The gene calls are TRBV7-9 and TRBJ1-2; 10 positions match TRBD1. Germline lookup yields CDR1 SEHNR and CDR2 FQNEAQ (reference sequence). The CDR3 has 15 amino acids. After removal of 0 bases from V and 4 bases from J, the junction contained 2 bases not matched to a gene. Here the CDR3 reads CASSLAGQGIYGYTF. The CDR3 nucleotides are TGTGCCAGCAGCTTAGCGGGACAGGGGATCTATGGCTACACCTTC.

This clone was counted a few times. The chain combines TRBV28 with TRBJ1-2, with TRBD1 as a possible D gene (6 bases). The CDR3 extends over 13 amino acids. Germline CDR1 MDHEN, CDR2 SYDVKM. The CDR3 DNA follows: TGTACTGTCGGTAGGACAGCTAACTATGGCTACACCTTC. It translates to CTVGRTANYGYTF.

This chain joins TRBV5-1 and TRBJ2-4; D is undetermined. The CDR3 is 15 residues long. The V end was cut by 1 base, the J end by 1 base, with 9 bases between. Germline V gene lookup returns CDR1 SGHRS and CDR2 YFSETQ. In nucleotides, the CDR3 is TGCGCCAGCAGCTTGACCGCTATGGCCAAAAACATTCAGTACTTC. This gives the protein CASSLTAMAKNIQYF.

This clone turned up a few times. The V and J genes are TRBV5-5 and TRBJ2-6; D perhaps matches TRBD1 (6 bases). Trimming stripped 6 bases from V and 0 bases from J, with 25 bases between. Germline CDR1 is SGHKS and CDR2 is YYEKEE (reference sequence). The CDR3 extends over 20 amino acids. The CDR3 protein is CASIKSGTRGHSSGANVLTF. The DNA of the CDR3 is TGTGCCAGCATCAAATCAGGCACCCGGGGACATAGCTCTGGGGCCAACGTCCTGACTTTC.

Only one count was recorded for this clone. This chain links TRBV10-1 with TRBJ1-5; 8 bases match TRBD1. The junction had 9 bases not matched to a gene; V was cut back by 7 bases and J by 10 bases. Germline V gene lookup returns CDR1 WNHNN and CDR2 SYGVQD (reference sequence). CDR3 length: 13 amino acids. CDR3 loop: CASTDRGAGPQHF. In nucleotides, the CDR3 is TGCGCCAGCACTGACAGGGGTGCAGGACCCCAGCATTTT.